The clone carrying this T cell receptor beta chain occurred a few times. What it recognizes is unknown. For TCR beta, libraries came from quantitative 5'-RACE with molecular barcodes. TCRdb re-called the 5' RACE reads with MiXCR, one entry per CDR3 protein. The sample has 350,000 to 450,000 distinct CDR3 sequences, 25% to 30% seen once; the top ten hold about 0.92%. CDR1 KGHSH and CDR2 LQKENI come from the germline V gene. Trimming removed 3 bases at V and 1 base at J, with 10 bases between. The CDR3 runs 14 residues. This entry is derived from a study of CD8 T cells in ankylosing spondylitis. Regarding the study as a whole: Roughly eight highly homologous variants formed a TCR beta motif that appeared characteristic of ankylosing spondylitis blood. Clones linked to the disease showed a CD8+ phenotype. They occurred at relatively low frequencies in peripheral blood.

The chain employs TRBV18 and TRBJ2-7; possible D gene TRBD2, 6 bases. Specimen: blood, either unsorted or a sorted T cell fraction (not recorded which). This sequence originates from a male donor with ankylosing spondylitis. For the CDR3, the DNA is TGTGCCAGCTCACCCGGACTATCATCCTACGAGCAGTACTTC. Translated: CASSPGLSSYEQYF.